This T cell receptor beta chain was identified during a study of T cell repertoires in cytomegalovirus infection. Study-level points and caveats: Carriage of CMV together with the relevant HLA was identifiable through cumulative public TCR beta family frequency.

With 7 bases removed from V and 0 bases from J, the gap between germline ends came to 13 bases. The CDR3 length is 15 residues. Looked up from germline, CDR1 is MDHEN and CDR2 is SYDVKM. A single record per CDR3 protein comes from TCRdb applying MiXCR to the reads. The sample includes approximately 990,000 distinct CDR3 sequences, more than 25% of them seen just once. This clonotype was seen only a few times. Its antigen is as yet unknown. This clonotype was obtained from a human donor in good health (CMV status not recorded). Some clones in this sample may be carry-over from other donors' samples. The V and J genes are TRBV28 and TRBJ1-5; D call uncertain. The sample in question was cultured CD8+ T cells from PBMCs, obtained from culture after CMV antigen stimulation. The CDR3 loop reads CASTPHQNSNQPQHF. The CDR3 DNA sequence: TGTGCCAGCACACCCCACCAAAATAGCAATCAGCCCCAGCATTTT.